These T cell receptor beta chains were read from a single sample in a study of blood T cell repertoires in COVID-19. Some clones are missing from TCRdb's copy, which holds only in-frame ones; the method was immunoSEQ multiplex PCR. This sample has just under 65,000 clones, with 80% to 90% found just once. Sequenced material: peripheral blood. The receptor source for this set is a man aged 35 to 55 with acute or convalescent COVID-19. CDR3s include the opening cysteine and the closing phenylalanine or tryptophan. The order of the fields is V gene, clone size, J gene, D gene, CDR3 protein, CDR3 DNA. The D gene is left open where the match is weak. Clone size is stated in some rows and not others, as once, few, many or a class when expanded.

V: TRBV18; size: -; J: TRBJ1-1; D: -; CDR3: CASSPQGNTEAFF; DNA: TGTGCCAGCTCACCGCAGGGTAACACTGAAGCTTTCTTT
V: TRBV7-2; size: -; J: TRBJ2-5; D: TRBD2; CDR3: CASSLNPLAGGTQYF; DNA: TGTGCCAGCAGCTTAAACCCACTAGCGGGGGGAACCCAGTACTTC
V: TRBV2; size: once; J: TRBJ1-1; D: -; CDR3: CASSDRAGAVTEAFF; DNA: TGTGCCAGCAGTGATAGGGCAGGGGCGGTCACTGAAGCTTTCTTT
V: TRBV19; size: once; J: TRBJ1-4; D: -; CDR3: CASSISSNEKLFF; DNA: TGTGCCAGTAGTATTTCCTCTAATGAAAAACTGTTTTTT
V: TRBV7-2; size: -; J: TRBJ2-5; D: -; CDR3: CASSWGVAQYF; DNA: TGTGCCAGCAGCTGGGGCGTGGCCCAGTACTTC
V: TRBV4-1; size: -; J: TRBJ2-1; D: -; CDR3: CASSQVGGWNEQFF; DNA: TGCGCCAGCAGCCAAGTTGGAGGGTGGAATGAGCAGTTCTTC
V: TRBV3-1/TRBV3-2; size: -; J: TRBJ2-1; D: TRBD2; CDR3: CASSWTSGDNEQFF; DNA: TGTGCCAGCAGCTGGACTAGCGGAGACAATGAGCAGTTCTTC
V: TRBV2; size: -; J: TRBJ1-1; D: -; CDR3: CASSLMRSEAFF; DNA: TGTGCCAGCAGTCTTATGAGGTCTGAAGCTTTCTTT
V: TRBV11-2; size: -; J: TRBJ1-6; D: TRBD1; CDR3: CASSLTGQGNSPLHF; DNA: TGTGCCAGCAGCTTGACGGGACAGGGTAATTCACCCCTCCACTTT
V: TRBV2; size: once; J: TRBJ1-3; D: TRBD1; CDR3: CASRVDRGSGNTIYF; DNA: TGTGCCAGCAGGGTCGACAGGGGGTCTGGAAACACCATATATTTT
V: TRBV6-5; size: -; J: TRBJ1-1; D: -; CDR3: CASVSRLQSTEAFF; DNA: TGTGCCAGTGTCAGTCGCTTACAGAGCACTGAAGCTTTCTTT
V: TRBV27; size: -; J: TRBJ1-2; D: -; CDR3: CASSPDGNYGYTF; DNA: TGTGCCAGCAGTCCCGACGGGAACTATGGCTACACCTTC
V: TRBV4-1; size: -; J: TRBJ2-7; D: -; CDR3: CASSQVIQQASRKQYF; DNA: TGCGCCAGCAGCCAAGTAATTCAACAGGCAAGTAGGAAGCAGTACTTC
V: TRBV7-6; size: -; J: TRBJ1-3; D: -; CDR3: CASSLWAGASGNTIYF; DNA: TGTGCCAGCAGCTTATGGGCAGGCGCCTCTGGAAACACCATATATTTT
V: TRBV6-5; size: once; J: TRBJ1-6; D: TRBD1; CDR3: CASNRGPESDIPLHF; DNA: TGTGCCAGCAACAGGGGGCCCGAATCAGATATTCCCCTCCACTTT
V: TRBV28; size: -; J: TRBJ2-7; D: -; CDR3: CASSLGGARALSYEQYF; DNA: TGTGCCAGCAGTTTAGGGGGGGCGAGGGCCCTCTCCTACGAGCAGTACTTC
V: TRBV5-4; size: once; J: TRBJ1-1; D: -; CDR3: CASSQGFRSTEAFF; DNA: TGTGCCAGCAGCCAGGGGTTTAGGAGCACTGAAGCTTTCTTT
V: TRBV25-1; size: -; J: TRBJ2-5; D: TRBD1; CDR3: CASSNDAGGWTQYF; DNA: TGTGCCAGCAGCAATGACGCAGGGGGTTGGACCCAGTACTTC
V: TRBV9; size: -; J: TRBJ2-3; D: -; CDR3: CASSVQGIFPDTQYF; DNA: TGTGCCAGCAGCGTCCAGGGGATTTTCCCTGATACGCAGTATTTT
V: TRBV29-1; size: -; J: TRBJ2-2; D: -; CDR3: CSAGKDGNTGELFF; DNA: TGCAGCGCCGGGAAGGACGGGAACACCGGGGAGCTGTTTTTT
V: TRBV5-4; size: -; J: TRBJ2-7; D: TRBD2; CDR3: CASSLGLAGASYEQYF; DNA: TGTGCCAGCAGCTTGGGACTAGCGGGCGCCTCCTACGAGCAGTACTTC
V: TRBV29-1; size: -; J: TRBJ1-2; D: TRBD1; CDR3: CSVDPTGGNYGYTF; DNA: TGCAGCGTTGACCCGACAGGGGGTAACTATGGCTACACCTTC
V: TRBV11-1; size: -; J: TRBJ1-2; D: TRBD1; CDR3: CASTSRTGANGYTF; DNA: TGTGCCAGCACCTCCAGGACAGGGGCGAATGGCTACACCTTC
V: TRBV4-1; size: -; J: TRBJ2-5; D: TRBD2; CDR3: CASSRYAGTSGDPRETQYF; DNA: TGCGCCAGCAGCCGATATGCCGGGACTAGCGGGGATCCCCGGGAGACCCAGTACTTC
V: TRBV11-2; size: -; J: TRBJ2-1; D: -; CDR3: CASRALGSSYNEQFF; DNA: TGTGCCAGCAGGGCTCTAGGGAGCTCCTACAATGAGCAGTTCTTC
V: TRBV12-3/TRBV12-4; size: -; J: TRBJ2-1; D: -; CDR3: CASTRQDYNEQFF; DNA: TGTGCCAGCACGAGACAGGATTACAATGAGCAGTTCTTC
V: TRBV29-1; size: -; J: TRBJ1-4; D: TRBD1; CDR3: CSVEGQGGEKLFF; DNA: TGCAGCGTTGAAGGACAGGGGGGTGAAAAACTGTTTTTT
V: TRBV3-1/TRBV3-2; size: -; J: TRBJ1-3; D: TRBD1; CDR3: CASSQATGSVNTIYF; DNA: TGTGCCAGCAGCCAAGCGACAGGGAGCGTAAACACCATATATTTT
V: TRBV7-3; size: -; J: TRBJ2-3; D: -; CDR3: CASSHKGGGTDTQYF; DNA: TGTGCCAGCAGCCACAAGGGGGGGGGCACAGATACGCAGTATTTT
V: TRBV6-5; size: -; J: TRBJ1-5; D: TRBD1; CDR3: CASRDRVNQPQHF; DNA: TGTGCCAGCAGAGACAGGGTTAATCAGCCCCAGCATTTT
V: TRBV28; size: -; J: TRBJ1-4; D: -; CDR3: CASSPGGVNEKLFF; DNA: TGTGCCAGCAGTCCCGGGGGAGTTAATGAAAAACTGTTTTTT
V: TRBV11-2; size: -; J: TRBJ2-3; D: TRBD1; CDR3: CASSLRGGASADTQYF; DNA: TGTGCCAGCAGCTTAAGAGGGGGCGCGAGCGCAGATACGCAGTATTTT
V: TRBV9; size: -; J: TRBJ1-5; D: -; CDR3: CASSVGQSNQPQHF; DNA: TGTGCCAGCAGCGTAGGACAGAGCAATCAGCCCCAGCATTTT
V: TRBV2; size: once; J: TRBJ1-5; D: -; CDR3: CASRVGTLDNQPQHF; DNA: TGTGCCAGCAGGGTCGGGACACTAGACAATCAGCCCCAGCATTTT
V: TRBV5-4; size: -; J: TRBJ1-1; D: -; CDR3: CASSLARAEAFF; DNA: TGTGCCAGCAGCTTGGCGAGGGCTGAAGCTTTCTTT
V: TRBV6-5; size: -; J: TRBJ2-2; D: TRBD1; CDR3: CATGGQAFSGELFF; DNA: TGTGCCACCGGGGGACAGGCGTTTTCCGGGGAGCTGTTTTTT
V: TRBV6-1; size: -; J: TRBJ1-2; D: -; CDR3: CASSELTGRVKYYGYTF; DNA: TGTGCCAGCAGTGAGTTGACAGGAAGAGTGAAATACTATGGCTACACCTTC
V: TRBV7-9; size: medium-sized; J: TRBJ1-6; D: TRBD1; CDR3: CASSWDRLNSPLHF; DNA: TGTGCCAGCAGCTGGGACAGACTTAATTCACCCCTCCACTTT
V: TRBV7-9; size: -; J: TRBJ2-7; D: TRBD1; CDR3: CASSLVAGQGAGEQYF; DNA: TGTGCCAGCAGCTTAGTAGCAGGACAGGGGGCGGGGGAGCAGTACTTC
V: TRBV19; size: -; J: TRBJ2-1; D: -; CDR3: CASSRPRGGDNEQFF; DNA: TGTGCCAGTAGTCGTCCCAGGGGTGGGGACAATGAGCAGTTCTTC
V: TRBV27; size: -; J: TRBJ1-6; D: TRBD1; CDR3: CASSPGTEVSPLHF; DNA: TGTGCCAGCAGTCCCGGGACAGAGGTCTCCCCCCTCCACTTT
V: TRBV11-3; size: -; J: TRBJ1-2; D: -; CDR3: CASSLDHLGPGYTF; DNA: TGTGCCAGCAGCTTAGATCACCTGGGGCCTGGCTACACCTTC
V: TRBV5-1; size: -; J: TRBJ1-6; D: -; CDR3: CASSLSEGSPLHF; DNA: TGCGCCAGCAGCTTGAGTGAGGGTTCACCCCTCCACTTT
V: TRBV12-3/TRBV12-4; size: -; J: TRBJ1-2; D: -; CDR3: CASSPGDFQGYTF; DNA: TGTGCCAGCAGTCCCGGGGACTTTCAGGGCTACACCTTC
V: TRBV11-3; size: few; J: TRBJ1-1; D: -; CDR3: CASSLEHATEAFF; DNA: TGTGCCAGCAGCTTAGAACATGCCACTGAAGCTTTCTTT
V: TRBV27; size: -; J: TRBJ1-4; D: TRBD1; CDR3: CASSRSGQINEKLFF; DNA: TGTGCCAGCAGTCGTTCGGGACAGATTAATGAAAAACTGTTTTTT
V: TRBV29-1; size: -; J: TRBJ1-2; D: -; CDR3: CSAFIISGTRTF; DNA: TGCAGCGCGTTCATTATTTCTGGTACAAGAACCTTC
V: TRBV29-1; size: -; J: TRBJ2-7; D: TRBD1; CDR3: CSVEAGGTFSREQYF; DNA: TGCAGCGTTGAAGCAGGGGGTACGTTTTCCCGCGAGCAGTACTTC
V: TRBV7-2; size: few; J: TRBJ1-3; D: -; CDR3: CASSSGPILNTIYF; DNA: TGTGCCAGCAGCTCAGGGCCAATACTAAACACCATATATTTT